The rows below give T cell receptor beta chains drawn from one sample of a study of cytomegalovirus exposure and HLA in healthy donors. Method: immunoSEQ multiplex PCR; TCRdb's copy keeps in-frame clones and lacks some. The sample includes about 140,000 clones, roughly 73% of them seen just once. The sample taken for sequencing was PBMCs. These receptors were collected from a man in his forties in good health and CMV-seronegative. CDR3s include the opening cysteine and the closing phenylalanine or tryptophan.

cdr3_aa	v_call
CASSLERTEAFF	TRBV11-2
CASSIGDRGSGNQPQHF	TRBV19
CASTPDTLNTEAFF	TRBV6-5
CASRTTTDSSEAFF	TRBV5-1
CASSPRGTENEKLFF	TRBV18
CASSQEVQGNSPLHF	TRBV4-2
CASSESSTDTQYF	TRBV9
CASSPGLAVGNEQFF	TRBV11-2
CASSQGPAGRREYEQYF	TRBV4-1
CASSTGGGLGYTF	TRBV19
CASSLGAPRNYGYTF	TRBV5-6
CASTGGQGPAGELFF	TRBV19
CASSKVSMGLAGPSETQYF	TRBV5-1
CASKAGTLTEEKLFF	TRBV6-5
CASTQQETQYF	TRBV2
CASSLVSGVNTQYF	TRBV5-5
CASSPGQSFNQPQHF	TRBV18
CATSRDSGEGGNTIYF	TRBV15
CASIPLAGLNEQFF	TRBV28
CASSRQGGENIQYF	TRBV19
CASSLPGSNQPQHF	TRBV28
CASSLLQGTNTEAFF	TRBV7-8
CASSLVFDNEQFF	TRBV7-7
CASSPPGGGGYEQYF	TRBV18
CASSRAGITDEQYF	TRBV5-1
CASSDGGTTNEKLFF	TRBV5-4
CASSIRQRGSIQYF	TRBV6-5
CASAYEGRETQYF	TRBV19
CASSLQGAGTEAFF	TRBV5-1
CASSLVVGDNEQFF	TRBV13
CATSSGQGETQYF	TRBV15
CASSEGTGGEQFF	TRBV6-5
CASSHTPGRTDTQYF	TRBV18
CASSFTGVDTQYF	TRBV5-1
CASSPGLSRTDTQYF	TRBV5-1
CASSSDGGQGDTDTQYF	TRBV7-9
CSVENRGGETQYF	TRBV29-1
CASSSGMPGGQYF	TRBV5-1
CASSRMGQGGNTIYF	TRBV7-9
CASSDPGYNQPQHF	TRBV25-1